This is a list of T cell receptor beta chains from one sample in a study of metastatic and nonmetastatic thyroid tumors. TCRdb ran MiXCR on the PCR reads. The repertoire holds approximately 25,000 clones, with 20% to 30% as singletons. Sequences were obtained from blood. The origin of the receptors is a male donor with papillary thyroid cancer or a benign thyroid nodule (not recorded which). Some clones in this sample may be carry-over from other donors' samples. Each CDR3 is given with its conserved first and last residue. A D gene is named only where the DNA matches it firmly. Some rows have no size entry. The others give once, few or many, or a class for an expanded clone.

v_gene	d_gene	j_gene	abundance	CDR3aa	CDR3nt
TRBV5-8	NA	TRBJ2-3	many	CASSLWLVPGTQYF	TGTGCCAGCAGCCTATGGCTGGTCCCGGGTACGCAGTATTTT
TRBV14	TRBD2	TRBJ2-1	NA	CANSGTSGLRSYNEQFF	TGTGCCAACAGTGGGACTAGCGGGCTTAGATCCTACAATGAGCAGTTCTTC
TRBV27	TRBD2	TRBJ2-7	medium-sized	CASSSRTSGGTYEQYF	TGTGCCAGCAGTTCCCGGACTAGCGGGGGAACCTACGAGCAGTACTTC
TRBV20-1	NA	TRBJ1-5	medium-sized	CSALRGSQPQHF	TGCAGTGCACTAAGGGGTAGTCAGCCCCAGCATTTT
TRBV7-4	TRBD1	TRBJ2-7	many	CASPRRTGSYEQYF	TGTGCCAGCCCCCGGCGGACAGGGAGCTACGAGCAGTACTTC
TRBV9	NA	TRBJ2-1	NA	CASSEASYLDEQFF	TGTGCCAGCAGCGAGGCTAGCTATCTCGATGAGCAGTTCTTC
TRBV11-3	TRBD1	TRBJ2-7	NA	CASSLAQGARYEQYF	TGTGCCAGCAGCTTAGCACAGGGGGCTAGGTACGAGCAGTACTTC
TRBV6-1	TRBD1	TRBJ1-2	medium-sized	CASSAVTGGGGYTF	TGTGCCAGCAGTGCGGTCACAGGGGGCGGTGGCTACACCTTC
TRBV5-1	NA	TRBJ2-5	NA	CASSLAPTGTQETQYF	TGCGCCAGCAGCTTGGCCCCAACGGGAACTCAAGAGACCCAGTACTTC
TRBV3-1	NA	TRBJ2-2	many	CASSQDHVTSGITGELFF	TGTGCCAGCAGCCAAGATCACGTGACTAGTGGGATCACCGGGGAGCTGTTTTTT
TRBV7-8	NA	TRBJ2-3	NA	CASSLMTRASTDTQYF	TGTGCCAGCAGCCTGATGACTAGGGCTAGCACAGATACGCAGTATTTT
TRBV4-1	NA	TRBJ2-1	many	CASSQGGPGKTYNEQFF	TGCGCCAGCAGCCAAGGTGGGCCAGGGAAAACGTACAATGAGCAGTTCTTC
TRBV20-1	NA	TRBJ1-2	medium-sized	CSASMTMGNYGYTF	TGCAGTGCTAGTATGACGATGGGGAACTATGGCTACACCTTC
TRBV7-2	NA	TRBJ1-5	NA	CASSLVGASNQPQHF	TGTGCCAGCAGCTTAGTAGGAGCCAGCAATCAGCCCCAGCATTTT
TRBV2	NA	TRBJ2-1	many	CASSDLRHNEQFF	TGTGCCAGCAGCGATCTGAGACACAATGAGCAGTTCTTC
TRBV19	NA	TRBJ1-2	medium-sized	CASTGGVSNYGYTF	TGTGCCAGTACGGGGGGAGTAAGTAACTATGGCTACACCTTC
TRBV28	TRBD1	TRBJ2-7	few	CASTQLMGTGVREQYF	TGTGCCAGCACTCAGCTGATGGGGACAGGGGTGCGCGAGCAGTACTTC
TRBV9	TRBD1	TRBJ1-6	many	CASSQGVSNSPLHF	TGTGCCAGCAGCCAGGGGGTGTCTAATTCACCCCTCCACTTT
TRBV27	TRBD2	TRBJ2-7	NA	CASILYASGMVNEQYF	TGTGCCAGCATTTTATACGCTAGCGGGATGGTCAACGAGCAGTACTTC
TRBV7-9	NA	TRBJ2-2	many	CASGTGHTGELFF	TGTGCCAGCGGTACAGGGCACACCGGGGAGCTGTTTTTT
TRBV6-5	TRBD2	TRBJ2-7	NA	CASSYASSGGYSYEQYF	TGTGCCAGCAGTTACGCGTCTAGCGGGGGGTATTCCTACGAGCAGTACTTC
TRBV28	TRBD2	TRBJ2-2	few	CASSRGGDGELFF	TGTGCCAGCAGCCGCGGGGGGGACGGGGAGCTGTTTTTT
TRBV11-2	TRBD1	TRBJ2-7	NA	CASSLDSGTGFYEQYF	TGTGCCAGCAGCTTAGATTCCGGGACAGGTTTTTACGAGCAGTACTTC
TRBV19	NA	TRBJ2-4	many	CASSRGYRNIQYF	TGTGCCAGTAGCCGAGGGTATCGGAACATTCAGTACTTC
TRBV20-1	NA	TRBJ2-3	many	CSARRGGTSTDTQYF	TGCAGTGCTAGGAGGGGCGGAACTAGCACAGATACGCAGTATTTT
TRBV6-2/TRBV6-3	NA	TRBJ2-7	many	CASSPTGSYEQYF	TGTGCCAGCAGTCCGACGGGCTCTTACGAGCAGTACTTC
TRBV28	NA	TRBJ1-5	NA	CASDPGDSNQPQHF	TGTGCCAGCGACCCCGGAGATAGCAATCAGCCCCAGCATTTT
TRBV30	NA	TRBJ1-1	NA	CACRQSRTEAFF	TGTGCCTGTAGACAGTCTCGCACTGAGGCTTTCTTT
TRBV7-9	NA	TRBJ1-1	once	CASSLYGTANTEAFF	TGTGCCAGCAGCCTATACGGGACGGCGAACACTGAAGCTTTCTTT
TRBV4-2	TRBD1	TRBJ1-2	many	CASSQEEGAQDGYTF	TGTGCCAGCAGCCAAGAGGAGGGGGCACAGGATGGCTACACCTTC
TRBV11-3	NA	TRBJ2-1	many	CASSQPTAGFYNEQFF	TGTGCCAGCAGCCAACCAACGGCGGGATTCTACAATGAGCAGTTCTTC
TRBV28	NA	TRBJ2-5	few	CARSAPTSPEENQYF	TGTGCCAGATCCGCCCCAACTAGCCCAGAGGAGAACCAGTACTTC
TRBV5-1	TRBD2	TRBJ2-3	few	CASSLGHKDKRGWDTQYF	TGCGCCAGCAGCTTGGGCCACAAGGATAAGCGGGGGTGGGATACGCAGTATTTT
TRBV28	NA	TRBJ1-2	NA	CAISRPGTGYGYTF	TGTGCCATCAGTCGTCCCGGTACAGGGTACGGCTACACCTTC
TRBV20-1	TRBD2	TRBJ2-1	many	CSAVLAGSGWEQFF	TGCAGTGCCGTACTAGCGGGATCCGGGTGGGAGCAGTTCTTC
TRBV7-2	TRBD2	TRBJ2-2	many	CASSPLAGYTGELFF	TGTGCCAGCAGTCCCCTAGCGGGGTACACCGGGGAGCTGTTTTTT
TRBV10-1	NA	TRBJ2-1	many	CASGGAGGLNEQFF	TGCGCCAGCGGGGGGGCAGGGGGATTGAATGAGCAGTTCTTC
TRBV20-1	TRBD2	TRBJ2-5	many	CSATTSGSWETQYF	TGCAGTGCCACGACTAGCGGGAGTTGGGAGACCCAGTACTTC
TRBV6-1	NA	TRBJ2-6	NA	CASSGPGTGANVLTF	TGTGCCAGCAGTGGACCAGGGACCGGGGCCAACGTCCTGACTTTC
TRBV11-3	NA	TRBJ2-3	many	CASSVGSLDPDTQYF	TGTGCCAGCAGCGTAGGTAGTTTGGACCCAGATACGCAGTATTTT
TRBV6-1	NA	TRBJ1-6	few	CASNQNSPLHF	TGTGCCAGCAACCAAAATTCACCCCTCCACTTT
TRBV5-5	TRBD1	TRBJ1-2	many	CASSPGQTHYGYTF	TGTGCCAGCAGCCCGGGACAGACCCACTATGGCTACACCTTC
TRBV29-1	NA	TRBJ2-1	many	CSVRKGTNNEQFF	TGCAGCGTCAGAAAGGGGACAAACAATGAGCAGTTCTTC